This entry concerns a single T cell receptor (beta chain). The sample comes from a study of shared T cell receptors in the human thymus. CDR3 length equals 14 residues. Trimming shortened V by 0 bases and J by 9 bases, and 15 bases separated the two germline ends. The germline V gene encodes CDR1 SGHDT and CDR2 YYEEEE. Libraries were prepared by immunoSEQ multiplex PCR; TCRdb keeps only in-frame clonotypes and omits some of them. In the table there are hundreds of thousands of clones, roughly 90% of which are singletons. The sample also formed part of further work on human thymus T cells. From that study: Corrective heart surgery yielded resections, and these provided the thymus tissue. Repertoires sampled from thymus and blood appeared biased in V and J gene usage. Unrelated people showed highly overlapping thymic repertoires, related research reported.

The sequencing sample was made of thymocytes. This sequence joins TRBV5-6 and TRBJ2-5, with TRBD2 as a possible D gene (5 bases). This clonotype was sampled from a boy under two years old with a congenital heart defect. In DNA, the CDR3 is TGTGCCAGCAGCTTGGCCCGTCTAGCAGTCCCCCAGTACTTC. The encoded protein is CASSLARLAVPQYF. Full variable domain (remainder filled in from reference TRBV5-6 and TRBJ2-5): DAGVTQSPTHLIKTRGQQVTLRCSPKSGHDTVSWYQQALGQGPQFIFQYYEEEERQRGNFPDRFSGHQFPNYSSELNVNALLLGDSALYLCASSLARLAVPQYFGPGTRLLVL.